This T cell receptor beta chain was identified during a study of blood T cell repertoires in COVID-19. V lost 1 base to trimming and J lost 8 bases, with 11 bases between them. This CDR3 has 13 amino acids. Produced via immunoSEQ multiplex PCR; TCRdb's table is partial and in-frame only. The data show roughly 160,000 clones, 80% seen once. What was sequenced was PBMCs or T cells enriched from blood (not recorded which). V gene TRBV12-3 or TRBV12-4 combines with J gene TRBJ1-2, with D hard to call. This clonotype was sampled from a woman aged 60 to 75 who had recovered from COVID-19. CDR3 in amino acids: CASSLGSFEGYTF. The CDR3 DNA reads TGTGCCAGCAGTTTAGGGTCGTTTGAGGGCTACACCTTC.